Below, 14 T cell receptor beta chains from the same sample are listed, as sequenced in a study of PD-1 blockade in mismatch repair-deficient tumors. Data came from immunoSEQ multiplex PCR; TCRdb stores just in-frame clones and leaves some out. The sample contains under 40,000 clones, over 70% of which appear only once. Sequences were derived from PBMCs, sampled about 40 weeks after starting pembrolizumab. The receptor set was obtained from an adult with mismatch repair-deficient cancer.

Only a few counts were recorded for this clone. The chain carries TRBV28 and TRBJ2-7; maybe TRBD1 (5 bases). Germline CDR1 MDHEN, CDR2 SYDVKM. Trimming left V 5 bases short and J 2 bases short, with 19 bases between. This CDR3 region has 16 residues. The CDR3, as DNA: TGTGCCAGCAGTAAAACCTCAGGGAAACTAACCTACGAGCAGTACTTC. It codes for CASSKTSGKLTYEQYF.

V is TRBV9 and J is TRBJ1-2, with 7 bases aligning to TRBD1. Per the germline V gene, CDR1 is SGDLS and CDR2 is YYNGEE. J lost 3 bases, V lost 3 bases, and 5 bases had no gene match. The CDR3 spans 14 residues. CDR3 in amino acids: CASSETGTHYGYTF. In DNA form, the CDR3 reads TGTGCCAGCAGCGAGACAGGGACACACTATGGCTACACCTTC.

This clone came up a few times. The V and J genes are TRBV7-3 and TRBJ1-6; no firm D call. The V gene lost 1 base and the J gene lost 10 bases, with 11 bases spanning the gap. The CDR3 is 14 residues long. Germline V gives CDR1 SGHTA, CDR2 FQGTGA. Here the CDR3 DNA reads TGTGCCAGCAGCTTAAATCCGGGTGGGTCACCCCTCCACTTT. Translating it yields CASSLNPGGSPLHF.

The genes are TRBV12-5 and TRBJ1-5; TRBD1 agrees at 9 bases. Germline V gene lookup returns CDR1 LGHNT and CDR2 FRNRAP. The CDR3 is made up of 19 amino acids. After removal of 0 bases from V and 4 bases from J, the junction contained 13 bases not matched to a gene. DNA of the CDR3: TGTGCTAGTGGTTTGGTAGGTACAGACCGGGACAGGGTAAATCAGCCCCAGCATTTT. Amino acid sequence: CASGLVGTDRDRVNQPQHF.

CDR3 sequence reads: CATSREQGADTGELFF. The CDR3 DNA reads TGTGCCACCAGCAGAGAGCAGGGGGCGGACACCGGGGAGCTGTTTTTT. The chain uses TRBV15 and TRBJ2-2, with 8 bases matching TRBD1. The V and J ends lost 0 bases and 3 bases, in that order; junction bases with no gene match: 3. This CDR3 spans 16 amino acids. Germline lookup yields CDR1 LNHNV and CDR2 YYDKDF (reference sequence).

This clone was recorded only once. The chain joins TRBV7-2 to TRBJ1-1, with a tentative D call TRBD1 (5 bases). The V end lost 4 bases, the J end lost 5 bases, and 8 bases lay between the germline ends. This CDR3 region has 12 residues. Germline values: CDR1 SGHTA, CDR2 FQGNSA. The CDR3 reads CASSYDRTEAFF. CDR3 sequence (DNA): TGTGCCAGCAGCTATGACAGAACTGAAGCTTTCTTT.

The V and J genes are TRBV5-1 and TRBJ1-3; a weak D match, TRBD1 (5 bases). Trimming left V 1 base short and J 6 bases short, with 11 bases between. The CDR3 spans 14 residues. The germline V gene has CDR1 SGHRS and CDR2 YFSETQ. For the CDR3, the DNA is TGCGCCAGCAGCTTGTTGGGGCGCCAAAACACCATATATTTT. It yields the protein CASSLLGRQNTIYF.

This clone came up a few times. The genes are TRBV5-4 and TRBJ2-7, with a tentative D call TRBD1 (5 bases). The CDR3 totals 16 residues. Per germline, CDR1 SGHNT and CDR2 YYREEE (reference sequence). V was trimmed by 4 bases and J by 5 bases, leaving 22 bases between them. DNA for the CDR3: TGTGCCAGCAGCCCAAGACAGTTTTTGATCCGGGACGAGCAGTACTTC. Protein sequence: CASSPRQFLIRDEQYF.

V is TRBV7-3 and J is TRBJ1-5, with 9 bases identical to TRBD1. Germline loops: CDR1 SGHTA, CDR2 FQGTGA. The CDR3 is made up of 18 amino acids. V gave up 1 base and J gave up 0 bases; unmatched junction bases: 7. The CDR3 sequence is CASSLKDRGWFSNQPQHF. In DNA form, the CDR3 reads TGTGCCAGCAGCTTAAAAGACAGGGGGTGGTTTAGCAATCAGCCCCAGCATTTT.

The gene calls are TRBV2 and TRBJ2-1; 16 bases match TRBD2. Germline assignment: CDR1 SNHLY and CDR2 FYNNEI. The CDR3 consists of 16 residues. V dropped 5 bases and J dropped 8; count of bases not matched to a gene: 6. CDR3 sequence: CASSPGTSGRADEQFF. The DNA for the CDR3 is TGTGCCAGCAGTCCCGGGACTAGCGGGAGGGCCGATGAGCAGTTCTTC.

Only one count was recorded for this clone. This chain uses TRBV5-1 with TRBJ2-3; unclear D gene. The CDR3 has 14 residues. V was cut by 7 bases and J by 0 bases, with 12 bases left in between. The germline V gene encodes CDR1 SGHRS and CDR2 YFSETQ. The DNA for the CDR3 is TGCGCCAGCGGTCTTGCCGGTAGCACAGATACGCAGTATTTT. This encodes CASGLAGSTDTQYF.

J is TRBJ1-5 and V is TRBV11-2; D may be TRBD1 (5 bases). This CDR3 is built from 14 residues. V was cut by 5 bases and J by 2 bases, with 10 bases left in between. Germline-derived CDR1 and CDR2 are SGHAT and FQNNGV. DNA of the CDR3: TGTGCCAGCAGCGGGACGGGGGGCAATCAGCCCCAGCATTTT. This codes for CASSGTGGNQPQHF.

V and J are TRBV10-2 and TRBJ2-1, with D tentatively TRBD1 (6 bases). V lost 7 bases and J lost 0, with 10 bases in between. The CDR3 consists of 14 residues. Germline CDR1 reads WSHSY; CDR2 reads SAAADI. In nucleotides, the CDR3 is TGCGCCAGCACTATGGACAGCTCCTACAATGAGCAGTTCTTC. Translating it yields CASTMDSSYNEQFF.

The chain employs TRBV5-4 and TRBJ2-3; tentative D call: TRBD1 (5 bases). The CDR3 runs to 14 residues. With 0 bases removed from V and 4 bases from J, the gap between germline ends came to 9 bases. Germline CDR1 and CDR2: SGHNT and YYREEE (reference sequence). The CDR3 bases are TGTGCCAGCAGCTTGGATCAGGGTCCAGATACGCAGTATTTT. This codes for CASSLDQGPDTQYF.